This TCR beta chain was obtained from a study of response to subunit inactivated influenza vaccine. General study points: Each seasonal flu vaccination may recruit only limited new T cells, authors suggested.

From the RT-PCR reads, TCRdb called clonotypes with MiXCR, one entry per CDR3 protein. The profile covers 700,000 to 800,000 distinct CDR3 sequences, with less than 20% appearing a single time and about 11% taken by the ten largest. This clonotype was counted only a few times. Its cognate antigen is unknown. The CDR3 consists of 14 residues. Germline CDR1 reads MRHNA; CDR2 reads SNTAGT. The germline V and J ends were trimmed by 6 bases and 3 bases, with 11 bases remaining between them. The sequence was obtained from a man aged 50 or older who received an inactivated influenza vaccine. The sample here was PBMCs from blood, taken roughly 5 days after vaccination. This chain connects TRBV6-4 to TRBJ2-2; tentative D call: TRBD1 (5 bases). The CDR3 loop reads CASRPQGHTGELFF. DNA for the CDR3: TGTGCCAGCAGACCCCAGGGCCACACCGGGGAGCTGTTTTTT.